The 22 T cell receptor beta chains presented below share a single source sample, sequenced in a study of CD8+ T cells in alopecia areata. Extraction of RNA preceded its reverse transcription into cDNA, which served as the sequencing template. Here immunoSEQ multiplex PCR was the method, and the copy in TCRdb shows in-frame clones only, minus some. Of about 190,000 clones in the sample, 60% were seen once. The sample's treatment: oral pan-JAK inhibitor, 5-10 mg twice daily. Material: CD4+ T cells sorted from blood, obtained at week 24, from a patient treated with tofacitinib. These TCRs come from a human donor with alopecia areata.

The rearrangement links TRBV7-9 to TRBJ1-2; 7 bases are shared with TRBD1. This CDR3 is 14 amino acids long. Germline V gives CDR1 SEHNR, CDR2 FQNEAQ (reference sequence). V gave up 2 bases and J gave up 3 bases; unmatched junction bases: 3. In DNA, the CDR3 is TGTGCCAGCAGCTTAAAGCAGGGGGACTATGGCTACACCTTC. Residues: CASSLKQGDYGYTF.

V is TRBV18 and J is TRBJ2-5, with D tentatively TRBD2 (6 bases). Per the germline V gene, CDR1 is KGHSH and CDR2 is LQKENI. Trimming pared 0 bases from V and 5 bases from J, leaving 10 bases between. This CDR3 comprises 14 residues. The CDR3: CASSPPWLAETQYF. CDR3 sequence (DNA): TGTGCCAGCTCACCACCGTGGCTAGCGGAGACCCAGTACTTC.

This clone came up once. This chain joins TRBV27 and TRBJ2-5, with TRBD1 identical over 7 bases. The V segment lost 4 bases and the J segment 5 bases; nucleotides outside the gene matches: 4. Germline V lookup: CDR1 MNHEY, CDR2 SMNVEV (reference sequence). This CDR3 spans 13 amino acids. The CDR3 here is CASSSTTGETQYF. CDR3 nucleotides: TGTGCCAGCAGTTCGACGACAGGGGAGACCCAGTACTTC.

The rearrangement links TRBV30 to TRBJ1-5, with 8 bases matching TRBD1. Losses at the gene ends were 2 bases for V and 4 bases for J; bases not matched to a gene: 10. CDR3 size: 16 residues. Germline CDR1 reads GTSNPN; CDR2 reads SVGIG (reference sequence). The CDR3 DNA follows: TGTGCCTGGAGTTCAAGCCCAGGGGGCCCTAATCAGCCCCAGCATTTT. The encoded protein is CAWSSSPGGPNQPQHF.

This clone was recorded only once. In the same sample, other DNA sequences code for this CDR3. This chain links TRBV15 with TRBJ1-1, with unresolved D. CDR3 length equals 14 residues. Germline lookup yields CDR1 LNHNV and CDR2 YYDKDF (reference sequence). V was pared by 0 bases and J by 4 bases, with 9 bases between. CDR3 sequence reads: CATSREGQATEAFF. The CDR3 region has the DNA TGTGCCACCAGCAGAGAAGGGCAGGCCACTGAAGCTTTCTTT.

This clone was seen a few times. The chain couples TRBV7-2 to TRBJ2-3, with a possible D match to TRBD1 (6 bases). Germline V gives CDR1 SGHTA, CDR2 FQGNSA. The CDR3 length is 14 residues. V lost 2 bases, J lost 5 bases, and 11 bases lay in between. CDR3 loop: CASSLPQGGDTQYF. As DNA, the CDR3 is TGTGCCAGCAGCTTACCCCAAGGGGGAGATACGCAGTATTTT.

This clone was seen just once. The chain couples TRBV2 to TRBJ2-3, with a weak D call TRBD1 (6 bases). The CDR3 sequence is 15 residues long. The ends were cut back, 6 bases at V and 5 bases at J, with 18 bases in the middle. Germline values: CDR1 SNHLY, CDR2 FYNNEI. CDR3 bases: TGTGCCAGCAGGAGCAGGGCAGGGGATGGAGATACGCAGTATTTT. Translating gives CASRSRAGDGDTQYF. Filled out from reference TRBV2 and TRBJ2-3, the complete variable domain reads EPEVTQTPSHQVTQMGQEVILRCVPISNHLYFYWYRQILGQKVEFLVSFYNNEISEKSEIFDDQFSVERPDGSNFTLKIRSTKLEDSAMYFCASRSRAGDGDTQYFGPGTRLTVL.

The V and J genes are TRBV27 and TRBJ1-2; D not certain. This CDR3 region has 14 residues. V lost 5 bases and J lost 5, with 15 bases in between. Per germline, CDR1 MNHEY and CDR2 SMNVEV (reference sequence). The CDR3 DNA is TGTGCCAGCAGTCCAGCCGGGGAATCATATGGCTACACCTTC. Amino acids: CASSPAGESYGYTF.

This clone was observed a single time. The genes are TRBV4-3 and TRBJ1-2; D perhaps matches TRBD1 (5 bases). V was shortened by 1 base and J by 4 bases, with 13 bases between the two germline ends. The germline CDR1 and CDR2 sequences are LGHNA and YSLEER. CDR3 length: 15 amino acids. CDR3 region: CASSQAQGLAYGYTF. The CDR3 DNA is TGCGCCAGCAGCCAAGCTCAGGGCCTTGCCTATGGCTACACCTTC.

This clone showed up just once. The junction shows a germline mismatch at one end, possibly a read error. For the CDR3, the DNA is TGTGCCAGCAGTGTTGTCAGGGAGTCGTCCGTCGCTTTC. Translated, it gives CASSVVRESSVAF. The chain has TRBV6-5 and TRBJ2-6; D is perhaps TRBD1 or TRBD2 (5 bases each). The CDR3 totals 13 residues. Germline values: CDR1 MNHEY, CDR2 SVGAGI.

The chain combines TRBV4-1 with TRBJ1-1; D remains ambiguous. This CDR3 comprises 11 residues. Germline CDR1 and CDR2: MGHRA and YSYEKL. With 5 bases removed from V and 7 bases from J, the gap between germline ends came to 8 bases. In DNA, the CDR3 is TGCGCCAGCAGCGGCGGTCTTGAAGCTTTCTTT. This encodes CASSGGLEAFF.

The rearrangement links TRBV5-1 to TRBJ2-1, with a weak D call TRBD1 (6 bases). The CDR3 has 13 residues. V dropped 4 bases and J dropped 6 bases, with 11 bases sitting between them. Germline V gene data show CDR1 as SGHRS and CDR2 as YFSETQ. This chain's CDR3 is CASSTQGFNEQFF. DNA for the CDR3: TGCGCCAGCAGCACCCAGGGGTTCAATGAGCAGTTCTTC.

This chain links TRBV30 with TRBJ1-6; D perhaps matches TRBD1 (5 bases). The CDR3 spans 15 residues. Per the germline V gene, CDR1 is GTSNPN and CDR2 is SVGIG (reference sequence). V was shortened by 0 bases and J by 9 bases, with 15 bases between the two germline ends. The DNA for the CDR3 is TGTGCCTGGAGTGTATCCCGACAGCTAACTTCACCCCTCCACTTT. Its protein is CAWSVSRQLTSPLHF.

The rearrangement links TRBV18 to TRBJ1-1; 9 bases fit TRBD1. Losses at the gene ends were 5 bases for V and 4 bases for J; bases not matched to a gene: 11. Germline V lookup: CDR1 KGHSH, CDR2 LQKENI. CDR3 length: 16 residues. CDR3 coding DNA: TGTGCCAGCTCAGGAAACTCCGGGACAGGGAGCACTGAAGCTTTCTTT. Amino acid sequence: CASSGNSGTGSTEAFF.

A remark on this clone: Other DNA sequences in this sample translate to the same CDR3. The genes are TRBV29-1 and TRBJ1-1; no firm D call. Looked up from germline, CDR1 is SQVTM and CDR2 is ANQGSEA. The germline V and J ends were trimmed by 4 bases and 0 bases, with 9 bases remaining between them. The CDR3 is made up of 13 amino acids. CDR3 sequence: CSVGGRLNTEAFF. The CDR3, as DNA: TGCAGCGTTGGTGGGAGGTTGAACACTGAAGCTTTCTTT.

The V gene is TRBV14, the J gene TRBJ1-2; the D gene is possibly TRBD1 (5 bases). Germline assignment: CDR1 SGHDN and CDR2 FVKESK. The CDR3 extends over 14 amino acids. Trimming shortened V by 5 bases and J by 6 bases, and 16 bases separated the two germline ends. The CDR3 spells CASSFPGGRNGYTF. The CDR3 DNA reads as TGTGCCAGCAGCTTCCCTGGGGGGAGGAATGGCTACACCTTC.

The chain is built from TRBV19 and TRBJ1-2; 7 bases are shared with TRBD1. The junction had 7 bases not matched to a gene; V was cut back by 2 bases and J by 7 bases. The germline V gene encodes CDR1 LNHDA and CDR2 SQIVND (reference sequence). CDR3 length: 14 residues. The CDR3 here is CASSIPGQSTGYTF. The CDR3 DNA sequence: TGTGCCAGTAGTATACCGGGACAGAGTACTGGCTACACCTTC.

V gene TRBV28 combines with J gene TRBJ1-6; unclear D gene. Trimming stripped 8 bases from V and 8 bases from J, with 10 bases between. CDR3 size: 12 residues. Germline CDR1 MDHEN, CDR2 SYDVKM. The CDR3 coding sequence is TGTGCCAGCCGCGAGACCCATTCACCCCTCCACTTT. Protein: CASRETHSPLHF. Combining the CDR3 with reference TRBV28 and TRBJ1-6 gives the whole variable domain DVKVTQSSRYLVKRTGEKVFLECVQDMDHENMFWYRQDPGLGLRLIYFSYDVKMKEKGDIPEGYSVSREKKERFSLILESASTNQTSMYLCASRETHSPLHFGNGTRLTVT.

V usage is TRBV7-2 and J usage is TRBJ2-5; possibly TRBD1 for D (6 bases). The V end was cut by 6 bases, the J end by 5 bases, with 16 bases between. The CDR3 runs 14 residues. Germline CDR1 reads SGHTA; CDR2 reads FQGNSA. CDR3 sequence reads: CASSSYRDEETQYF. The DNA of the CDR3 is TGTGCCAGCAGTTCTTACAGGGATGAGGAGACCCAGTACTTC.

The rearrangement uses TRBV2 and TRBJ2-7; D assignment may be TRBD1 or TRBD2 (5 bases each). The germline V and J ends were trimmed by 8 bases and 0 bases, with 8 bases remaining between them. CDR3 length: 12 residues. Germline loops: CDR1 SNHLY, CDR2 FYNNEI. In DNA, the CDR3 is TGTGCCAGCGCAGGGAGCTCCTACGAGCAGTACTTC. It yields the protein CASAGSSYEQYF.

The rearrangement joins TRBV2 to TRBJ2-3; D uncertain. Germline values: CDR1 SNHLY, CDR2 FYNNEI. The CDR3 has 16 residues. Trimming took 4 bases from V and 0 from J, leaving 14 bases between them. This CDR3 is CASSAAGLTSTDTQYF. The DNA of the CDR3 is TGTGCCAGCAGTGCGGCAGGCCTTACTAGCACAGATACGCAGTATTTT.

The chain couples TRBV4-3 to TRBJ2-3, with TRBD2 matching 10 bases. Germline V gene sequence: CDR1 LGHNA, CDR2 YSLEER. The CDR3 spans 15 residues. V trimming: 8 bases; J trimming: 2 bases; junction bases outside the gene matches: 7. As DNA, the CDR3 is TGCGCCAGCTCCCATGGGACTAGCGCCACAGATACGCAGTATTTT. It codes for CASSHGTSATDTQYF.